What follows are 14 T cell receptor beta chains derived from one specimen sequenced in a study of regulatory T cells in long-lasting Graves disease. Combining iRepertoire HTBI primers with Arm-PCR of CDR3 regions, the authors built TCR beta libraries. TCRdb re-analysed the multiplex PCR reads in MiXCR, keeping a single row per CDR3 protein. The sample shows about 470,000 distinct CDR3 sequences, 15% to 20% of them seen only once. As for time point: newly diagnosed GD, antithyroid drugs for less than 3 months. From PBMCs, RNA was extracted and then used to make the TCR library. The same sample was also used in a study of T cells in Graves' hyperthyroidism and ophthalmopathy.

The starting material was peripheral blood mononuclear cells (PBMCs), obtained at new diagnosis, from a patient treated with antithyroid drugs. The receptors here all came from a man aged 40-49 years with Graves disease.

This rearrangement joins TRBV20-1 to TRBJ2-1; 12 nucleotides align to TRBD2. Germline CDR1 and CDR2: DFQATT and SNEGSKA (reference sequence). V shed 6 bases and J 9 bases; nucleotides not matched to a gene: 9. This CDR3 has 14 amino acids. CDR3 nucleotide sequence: TGCAGTGCCTCCCTGACTAGCGGGAGAACTGAGCAGTTCTTC. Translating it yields CSASLTSGRTEQFF.

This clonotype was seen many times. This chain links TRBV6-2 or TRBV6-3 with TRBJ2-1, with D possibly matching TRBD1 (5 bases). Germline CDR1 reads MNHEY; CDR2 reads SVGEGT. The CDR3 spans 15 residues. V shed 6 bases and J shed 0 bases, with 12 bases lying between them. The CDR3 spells CASSRTTSSYNEQFF. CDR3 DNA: TGTGCCAGCAGCCGGACAACAAGCTCCTACAATGAGCAGTTCTTC.

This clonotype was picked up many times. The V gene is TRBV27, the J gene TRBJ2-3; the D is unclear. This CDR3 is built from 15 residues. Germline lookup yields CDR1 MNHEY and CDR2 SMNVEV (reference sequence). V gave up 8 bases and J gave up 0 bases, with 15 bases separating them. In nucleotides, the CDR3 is TGTGCCAGCCGTACCAGGCGGTCTAGCACAGATACGCAGTATTTT. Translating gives CASRTRRSSTDTQYF.

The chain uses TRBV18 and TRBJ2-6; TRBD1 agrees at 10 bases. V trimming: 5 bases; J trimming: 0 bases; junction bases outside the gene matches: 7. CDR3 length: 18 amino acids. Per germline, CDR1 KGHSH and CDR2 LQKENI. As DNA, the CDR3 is TGTGCCAGCTCATTTTCCGGGACAGGGGTCTCTGGGGCCAACGTCCTGACTTTC. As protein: CASSFSGTGVSGANVLTF. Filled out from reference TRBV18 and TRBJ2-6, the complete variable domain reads NAGVMQNPRHLVRRRGQEARLRCSPMKGHSHVYWYRQLPEEGLKFMVYLQKENIIDESGMPKERFSAEFPKEGPSILRIQQVVRGDSAAYFCASSFSGTGVSGANVLTFGAGSRLTVL.

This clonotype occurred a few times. CDR3 loop: CASTQLGGYF. The DNA of the CDR3 is TGTGCCAGCACCCAGCTAGGCGGGTACTTC. The chain links TRBV12-3 or TRBV12-4 to TRBJ2-7, with D uncertain. V lost 7 bases and J lost 12, with 13 bases in between. This CDR3 spans 10 amino acids.

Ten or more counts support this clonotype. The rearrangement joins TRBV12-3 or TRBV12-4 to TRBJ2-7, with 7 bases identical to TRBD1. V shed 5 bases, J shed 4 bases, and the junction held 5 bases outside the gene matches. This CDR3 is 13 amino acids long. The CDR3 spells CASSRDSKYEQYF. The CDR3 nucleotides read TGTGCCAGCAGTCGGGACAGCAAGTACGAGCAGTACTTC.

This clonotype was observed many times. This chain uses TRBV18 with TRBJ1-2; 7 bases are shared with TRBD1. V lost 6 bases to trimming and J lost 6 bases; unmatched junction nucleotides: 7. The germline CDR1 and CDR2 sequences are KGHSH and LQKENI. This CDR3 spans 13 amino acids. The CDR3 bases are TGTGCCAGCTCCCCGGGACAGATTAATGGCTACACCTTC. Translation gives CASSPGQINGYTF.

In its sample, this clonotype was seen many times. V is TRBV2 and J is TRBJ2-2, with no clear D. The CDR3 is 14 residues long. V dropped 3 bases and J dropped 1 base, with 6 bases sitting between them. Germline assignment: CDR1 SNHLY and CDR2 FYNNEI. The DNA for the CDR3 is TGTGCCAGCAGTGATGGACGGAACACCGGGGAGCTGTTTTTT. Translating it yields CASSDGRNTGELFF.

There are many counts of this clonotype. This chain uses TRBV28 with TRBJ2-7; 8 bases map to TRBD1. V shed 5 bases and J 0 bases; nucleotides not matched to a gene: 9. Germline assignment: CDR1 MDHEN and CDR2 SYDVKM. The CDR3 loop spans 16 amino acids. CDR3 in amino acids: CASSPHRTGSSYEQYF. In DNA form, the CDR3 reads TGTGCCAGCAGTCCGCACCGGACAGGGAGCTCCTACGAGCAGTACTTC.

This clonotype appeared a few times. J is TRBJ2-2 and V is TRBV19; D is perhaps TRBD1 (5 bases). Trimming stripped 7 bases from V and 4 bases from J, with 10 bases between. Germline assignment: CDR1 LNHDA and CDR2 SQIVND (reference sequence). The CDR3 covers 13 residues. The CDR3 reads CASNRGGTGELFF. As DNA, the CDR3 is TGTGCCAGTAATAGGGGTGGCACCGGGGAGCTGTTTTTT.

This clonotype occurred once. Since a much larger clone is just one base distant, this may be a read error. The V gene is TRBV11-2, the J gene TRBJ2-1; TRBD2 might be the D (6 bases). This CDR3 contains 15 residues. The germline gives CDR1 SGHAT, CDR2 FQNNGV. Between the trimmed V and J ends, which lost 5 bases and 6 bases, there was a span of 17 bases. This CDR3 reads CASSPLLGGANEQFF. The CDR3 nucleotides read TGTGCCAGCAGCCCACTATTGGGGGGAGCCAATGAGCAGTTCTTC. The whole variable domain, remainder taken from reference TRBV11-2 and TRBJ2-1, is EAGVAQSPRYKIIEKRQSVAFWCNPISGHATLYWYQQILGQGPKLLIQFQNNGVVDDSQLPKDRFSAERLKGVDSTLKIQPAKLEDSAVYLCASSPLLGGANEQFFGPGTRLTVL.

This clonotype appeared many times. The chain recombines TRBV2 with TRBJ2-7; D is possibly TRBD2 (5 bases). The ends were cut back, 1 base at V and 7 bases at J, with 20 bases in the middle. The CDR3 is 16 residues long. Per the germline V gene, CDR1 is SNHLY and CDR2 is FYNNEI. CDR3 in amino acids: CASSEDSASYGGEQYF. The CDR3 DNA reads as TGTGCCAGCAGTGAAGACTCGGCCTCCTACGGCGGGGAGCAGTACTTC.

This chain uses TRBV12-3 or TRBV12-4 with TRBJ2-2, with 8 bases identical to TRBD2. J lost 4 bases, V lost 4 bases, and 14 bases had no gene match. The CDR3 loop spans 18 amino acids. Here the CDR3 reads CASSSHSRAGAVTGELFF. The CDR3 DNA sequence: TGTGCCAGCAGTTCCCACAGCCGAGCGGGAGCGGTCACCGGGGAGCTGTTTTTT.

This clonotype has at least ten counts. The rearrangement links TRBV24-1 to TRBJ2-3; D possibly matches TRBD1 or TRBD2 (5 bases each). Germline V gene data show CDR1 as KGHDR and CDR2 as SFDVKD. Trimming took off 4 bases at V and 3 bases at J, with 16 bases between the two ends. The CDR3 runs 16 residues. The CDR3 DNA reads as TGTGCCACCAGTGACTCGGGACGGAGGACAACAGATACGCAGTATTTT. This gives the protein CATSDSGRRTTDTQYF.